This T cell receptor (beta chain) was sequenced in a study of blood T cells in healthy people across ages. Study overall: T cells yielded about one barcoded beta molecule per two cells through template switching. Findings and caveats of the study: With age, beta diversity per million T cells declined roughly linearly, significantly by 40. Unknown CMV status may confound age-related changes in expanded clones. It was the long-lived donors that had more naive CD4+ cells and higher diversity than aged donors.

This clonotype was detected only a few times. Its antigen is undetermined. The V gene's germline CDR1 is SGHTA and CDR2 FQGNSA. CDR3 length equals 15 residues. V was cut by 5 bases and J by 7 bases, with 18 bases left in between. Then a second PCR, running roughly 7 to 11 cycles, was carried out with a sample-barcoded 5' primer and a J-beta primer mix. TCRdb analysed the 5' RACE reads with MiXCR anew, one entry per CDR3 protein. The table lists around 1,900,000 distinct CDR3 sequences, around 40% of them singletons, with 23% in the top ten. This chain uses TRBV7-2 with TRBJ2-1, with D perhaps assigned TRBD1 or TRBD2 (5 bases each). The TCR sequence derives from a human donor in good health. The sample was blood. The CDR3 DNA follows: TGTGCCAGCAGCCGAGCCGCTGGGGGAAAGAATGAGCAGTTCTTC. Its translation: CASSRAAGGKNEQFF.